This record concerns one TCR beta chain sequence. The data originate from a study of blood T cells in healthy people across ages. PCR was performed a second time for 7 to 11 cycles using a sample-barcoded 5' primer and a J-beta primer mix. Every cDNA was tagged by a template-switch adaptor with 12 random nucleotides. TCRdb reanalysed the 5' RACE reads using MiXCR and keeps one entry per CDR3 protein. The sample consists of 650,000 to 800,000 distinct CDR3 sequences, 40% to 50% of them appearing once. The CDR3 covers 14 residues. Specimen: blood. The chain joins TRBV21-1 to TRBJ2-7. TRBV21-1 has pseudogene status. The receptor was isolated from a man between 60 and 70 years old in good health. CDR3 bases: TGTGCCAGCAGCAAACGTGGGGATACCTACGAGCAGTACTTC. This encodes CASSKRGDTYEQYF.